The table lists the clone carrying this T cell receptor beta chain with a count of one. The data originate from a study of blood T cell repertoires in COVID-19. On the study more broadly: Samples taken during acute and convalescent COVID-19 were collected in the United States, Italy and Spain. Sample material is recorded as cDNA or gDNA derived from T cells, B-cell-depleted T cells, or PBMCs.

Source study methods: The authors estimated nucleated cell counts from reference gene primer amplification. Sequencing was performed with immunoSEQ multiplex PCR; in TCRdb, only in-frame clones are kept and a portion is missing. D and trimming come from the DNA, and the V and J calls and clone size come from that table. The sample holds 100,000 to 150,000 clones; roughly 84% are singletons and the top ten take 1.2%. The origin of this receptor is a woman of 80 years or more with acute or convalescent COVID-19. Sequenced material: peripheral blood.

The CDR3 DNA is TGTGCCACCAGTGATTTGGCCGCGACAGGCCGGGAGACCCAGTACTTC. Translation: CATSDLAATGRETQYF. The chain uses TRBV24-1 and TRBJ2-5; tentative D call: TRBD1 (6 bases). The CDR3 runs to 16 residues. V was pared by 0 bases and J by 5 bases, with 15 bases between. Germline-derived CDR1 and CDR2 are KGHDR and SFDVKD.